These T cell receptor beta chains were read from a single sample in a study of blood T cell repertoires in COVID-19. Produced via immunoSEQ multiplex PCR; TCRdb's table is partial and in-frame only. The table shows 300,000 to 400,000 clones, with roughly 90% occurring only once. The sample consisted of peripheral blood. These receptors originate from a woman in her sixties with COVID-19, enrolled during active disease. Each CDR3 is given with its conserved first and last residue. The order of the fields is CDR3 DNA, CDR3 protein, V gene, clone size, J gene, D gene. D genes are given only for firm matches. Expanded clones get a size class; other rows say once, few or many, or leave the size out.

TGCAGCGTACTAGCGGGGGGAGAGACCCAGTACTTC,CSVLAGGETQYF,TRBV29-1,NA,TRBJ2-5,TRBD2
TGCGCCAGCAGCGCAACCGCGGGGGGGACTACAGATACGCAGTATTTT,CASSATAGGTTDTQYF,TRBV5-1,once,TRBJ2-3,TRBD2
TGTGCCAGCAGTACGGGGGGGCCCAAGTATTTT,CASSTGGPKYF,TRBV6-5,many,TRBJ2-3,TRBD2
TGTGCCAGCAGCTTAGCGCGTGAGAATAATTCACCCCTCCACTTT,CASSLARENNSPLHF,TRBV7-8,once,TRBJ1-6,NA
TGTGCCTGGGGGCAGGAAGGGGCTCGCACTGAAGCTTTCTTT,CAWGQEGARTEAFF,TRBV30,once,TRBJ1-1,NA
TGTGCCAGCAGCCGACAGGGCTCCACAGATACGCAGTATTTT,CASSRQGSTDTQYF,TRBV5-6,NA,TRBJ2-3,TRBD1
TGTGCCAGCAGGAGAGACAGGGGATCACCCCTCCACTTT,CASRRDRGSPLHF,TRBV12-3/TRBV12-4,NA,TRBJ1-6,TRBD1
TGTGCCGGCAGCGGCCTAGCTTTCGGCGGGGGACCTTACAATGAGCAGTTCTTC,CAGSGLAFGGGPYNEQFF,TRBV30,NA,TRBJ2-1,TRBD2
TGTGCCAGCACCCATGGGCCCGGGGAGCTGTTTTTT,CASTHGPGELFF,TRBV4-2,NA,TRBJ2-2,NA
TGTGCCAGCAGTTTCTGGAGACTAGCGGCTAACCACGAGCAGTACTTC,CASSFWRLAANHEQYF,TRBV6-2/TRBV6-3,NA,TRBJ2-7,TRBD2
TGTGCCAGTAGTATAGACCTCGACAGGGGAGATAACAATGAGCAGTTCTTC,CASSIDLDRGDNNEQFF,TRBV19,once,TRBJ2-1,TRBD1
TGTGCCAGCAAGGTGACAGGGGGTAACTATGGCTACACCTTC,CASKVTGGNYGYTF,TRBV2,NA,TRBJ1-2,TRBD1
TGTGCCAGCAGTGATTTCGTATTGTCGGGGTATCCCAATCAGCCCCAGCATTTT,CASSDFVLSGYPNQPQHF,TRBV2,few,TRBJ1-5,NA
TGCGCCAGCAGCTTGGTTGCGGGGTCCAGGGATGAGCAGTTCTTC,CASSLVAGSRDEQFF,TRBV5-1,NA,TRBJ2-1,NA
TGTGCCAGTAGTATATACCAGATGAACACTGAAGCTTTCTTT,CASSIYQMNTEAFF,TRBV19,NA,TRBJ1-1,NA
TGTGCCAGCAGCTCGGCGGGGACAGGGGGGGCTTTCTTT,CASSSAGTGGAFF,TRBV11-3,NA,TRBJ1-1,TRBD1
TGTGCCAGCAGTTTAGGGGGGGCGTTAAGTGAAGCTTTCTTT,CASSLGGALSEAFF,TRBV27,NA,TRBJ1-1,NA
TGTGCCAGCAGGACTTCGGGACTCCGGGGCCATGGCTACACCTTC,CASRTSGLRGHGYTF,TRBV27,NA,TRBJ1-2,NA
TGTGCCAGCTCACCATCGGGGGGCACTGAAGCTTTCTTT,CASSPSGGTEAFF,TRBV18,NA,TRBJ1-1,NA
TGCGCCAGCAGCCCACAGGGCGGCAATGAGCAGTTCTTC,CASSPQGGNEQFF,TRBV5-1,NA,TRBJ2-1,NA
TGTGCCACCAGTGACCCAAACCCGGGACAGGGAGGGGCGTATGGCTACACCTTC,CATSDPNPGQGGAYGYTF,TRBV24-1,few,TRBJ1-2,TRBD1
TGTGCCAGCAGTCGAGGGTACCTAACGGACACTGAAGCTTTCTTT,CASSRGYLTDTEAFF,TRBV6-2/TRBV6-3,once,TRBJ1-1,NA
TGTGCCAGTCAGGGACAGGGGTACACTGAAGCTTTCTTT,CASQGQGYTEAFF,TRBV3-1/TRBV3-2,NA,TRBJ1-1,TRBD1
TGTGCCAGCAGTTGGCCAGGATCCTACGAGCAGTACTTC,CASSWPGSYEQYF,TRBV6-5,once,TRBJ2-7,NA
TGTGCCAGCAGCTTAGGGGGCGCGGACACCGGGGAGCTGTTTTTT,CASSLGGADTGELFF,TRBV11-1,NA,TRBJ2-2,NA
TGTGCCAGCCACGACAGGGAGGATCAGCCCCAGCATTTT,CASHDREDQPQHF,TRBV6-5,NA,TRBJ1-5,TRBD1
TGTGCCTGGAGTAAATCAGGGGCGAAGGGGCAGTACTTC,CAWSKSGAKGQYF,TRBV30,NA,TRBJ2-7,NA
TGCGCCAGCAGCCTTGGAGGCCGGGGGGGGCAACCCCAGCATTTT,CASSLGGRGGQPQHF,TRBV4-1,NA,TRBJ1-5,NA
TGTGCCAGCTCACCGGCGGGCGGGGGGAACACTGAAGCTTTCTTT,CASSPAGGGNTEAFF,TRBV18,NA,TRBJ1-1,NA
TGTGCTAGTGGCACCGGGGGGCACAGTACCGGGGAGCTGTTTTTT,CASGTGGHSTGELFF,TRBV12-5,NA,TRBJ2-2,NA
TGTGCCAGCAGGGGGGGGACAGGGAATGAAAAACTGTTTTTT,CASRGGTGNEKLFF,TRBV6-6,NA,TRBJ1-4,TRBD1